This T cell receptor (beta chain) was captured in a study of blood T cell repertoires in COVID-19. The J segment lost 3 bases and the V segment lost 6 bases, leaving 7 bases of the junction unmatched. The germline V gene encodes CDR1 MNHEY and CDR2 SVGAGI. The CDR3 is 15 amino acids. Produced via immunoSEQ multiplex PCR; TCRdb's table is partial and in-frame only. This table has fewer than 250,000 clones, roughly 85% appearing once. The V call is TRBV6-5, the J call TRBJ2-3; 9 bases match TRBD1. This receptor was taken from a woman aged 40 to 50 who had been exposed to COVID-19. Input material: PBMCs or T cells enriched from blood (not recorded which). Here the CDR3 reads CASRNPDRGTDTQYF. For the CDR3, the DNA is TGTGCCAGCAGAAATCCCGACAGGGGGACAGATACGCAGTATTTT.